The rows below give T cell receptor beta chains drawn from one sample of a study of T cells after posttransplantation cyclophosphamide. Sequencing used immunoSEQ multiplex PCR; TCRdb keeps in-frame clones, though not all of them. The sample has 23,000 or so clones, none seen only once. Sequencing used PBMCs, obtained after allogeneic stem cell transplant with posttransplant cyclophosphamide. The origin of the receptors is a young adult male patient who received an allogeneic stem cell transplant from a related donor, was CMV-positive, and had no GVHD. The graft donor may have contributed some T cells. Both conserved end residues are part of each CDR3.

j_gene,v_gene,len,CDR3aa
TRBJ1-1,TRBV4-2,14,CASSRQTRDTEAFF
TRBJ2-1,TRBV9,15,CASSVAGTEYNEQFF
TRBJ2-5,TRBV30,14,CAWSVHTGVETQYF
TRBJ2-7,TRBV7-9,14,CASSRGTGAYEQYF
TRBJ2-1,TRBV5-1,14,CASSSRDYHNEQFF
TRBJ1-6,TRBV10-3,13,CAITQGDYSPLHF
TRBJ2-1,TRBV27,12,CASSTAGGRQFF
TRBJ1-6,TRBV28,12,CAEQGENSPLHF
TRBJ2-7,TRBV19,14,CASSAGLVPFEQYF
TRBJ2-7,TRBV15,12,CATSTGSDEQYF
TRBJ1-6,TRBV4-1,18,CASSPQGQGRSYNSPLHF
TRBJ2-7,TRBV28,18,CASSFSSAWTRRTYEQYF
TRBJ2-7,TRBV10-3,15,CAISDPDRSSYEQYF
TRBJ2-7,TRBV5-1,15,CASSSSGTGDYEQYF
TRBJ2-1,TRBV9,14,CASSPWSEINEQFF
TRBJ2-1,TRBV19,14,CASSKRTGYNEQFF
TRBJ2-7,TRBV7-4,17,CASSLARGSGSIDEQYF
TRBJ2-2,TRBV5-8,12,CASGGGAGELFF
TRBJ2-7,TRBV6-5,13,CAIRGRGDYEQYF
TRBJ2-7,TRBV7-6,16,CASSPWGSGGAYEQYF
TRBJ2-2,TRBV29-1,14,CSVLGQGAVGELFF
TRBJ1-2,TRBV5-1,15,CASSYAGGGSYGYTF
TRBJ2-5,TRBV19,13,CASSIDLSETQYF
TRBJ2-6,TRBV15,15,CATSDRTSGANVLTF
TRBJ1-5,TRBV21-1,22,CASSKVGGARPLNHYSNQPQHF
TRBJ2-7,TRBV11-2,14,CASSESGPEYEQYF
TRBJ2-3,TRBV14,15,CASSRQGSAIDTQYF
TRBJ1-5,TRBV28,14,CASNQGARNQPQHF
TRBJ1-1,TRBV6-5,14,CASRTGGRSAEAFF
TRBJ1-1,TRBV27,15,CASSFAGWGNTEAFF
TRBJ2-1,TRBV7-3,14,CASSLDRVYNEQFF
TRBJ2-1,TRBV7-2,19,CASTGRTSGRANSIHEQFF
TRBJ1-3,TRBV7-9,17,CASSSSITHSSGNTIYF
TRBJ1-1,TRBV30,12,CAWLGQEIEAFF
TRBJ2-2,TRBV7-2,14,CASSPGLYTGELFF
TRBJ1-4,TRBV28,16,CASNSPGGKEGEKLFF
TRBJ1-2,TRBV29-1,11,CSVRHLHGYTF
TRBJ1-2,TRBV28,18,CASSSLLPTRDRDYGYTF
TRBJ2-7,TRBV28,13,CASSSRDSYEQYF
TRBJ2-7,TRBV11-1,13,CASSPRSSYEQYF
TRBJ2-2,TRBV6-4,15,CASSVMLADTGELFF
TRBJ2-1,TRBV5-1,16,CASSLSGTSGGDEQFF
TRBJ2-1,TRBV5-4,15,CASSLRLAPNNEQFF
TRBJ1-5,TRBV7-2,18,CASSLGQGAGHSNQPQHF
TRBJ2-1,TRBV6-6,14,CASSPSGSYNEQFF
TRBJ2-5,TRBV7-6,14,CASSPRQGAGEQYF
TRBJ2-6,TRBV5-1,13,CASGSSGANVLTF
TRBJ1-2,TRBV21-1,15,CASSKGAQGGYGYTF
TRBJ2-5,TRBV11-2,13,CASSPRQQETQYF
TRBJ1-3,TRBV27,16,CASSFLPLSSGNTIYF
TRBJ2-5,TRBV5-8,18,CASSFSETTKGFQETQYF
TRBJ2-5,TRBV9,14,CASSAGQNQETQYF
TRBJ2-3,TRBV10-3,15,CAIRKDRVDTDTQYF
TRBJ2-3,TRBV27,13,CASSFSITDTQYF